A single sample is the source of the 13 T cell receptor beta chains below, sequenced in a study of T cells in Graves' hyperthyroidism and ophthalmopathy. Amplified TCR beta CDR3 regions derived from RNA transcripts. During a first-round RT-PCR of the TCR CDR3, the HTBI primer set was used. MiXCR was run by TCRdb on the multiplex PCR reads, yielding one entry per CDR3 protein. The profile covers over 650,000 distinct CDR3 sequences, with about 45% appearing a single time and less than 9.5% taken by the ten largest. The specimen sequenced was peripheral blood or thyroid tissue (not recorded which). The receptors stem from an adult man with Graves' disease, either hyperthyroidism or ophthalmopathy (not recorded which).

This clonotype showed up many times. The rearrangement joins TRBV12-3 or TRBV12-4 to TRBJ1-2, with D perhaps matching TRBD1 (6 bases). Trimming removed 8 bases at V and 9 bases at J, with 13 bases between. The CDR3 spans 11 residues. The CDR3 protein is CASSTGLSYTF. CDR3 DNA: TGTGCCAGCTCCACAGGGTTAAGCTACACCTTC.

Worth noting for this clonotype: A much bigger clone sits one base away, suggesting this may be a read error. The chain is built from TRBV19 and TRBJ1-1; D gene ambiguous. This CDR3 is 13 amino acids long. Germline assignment: CDR1 LNHDA and CDR2 SQIVND (reference sequence). The CDR3 DNA reads TGTGCCAGTAGTCATGACACGCACACTGAAGCTTCCTTT. Protein: CASSHDTHTEASF.

The chain employs TRBV7-9 and TRBJ2-7; D not certain. V was shortened by 6 bases and J by 3 bases, with 18 bases between the two germline ends. The V gene's germline CDR1 is SEHNR and CDR2 FQNEAQ (reference sequence). The CDR3 runs to 15 residues. The CDR3 reads CASSQDGPGGYEQYF. The CDR3 coding sequence is TGTGCCAGCAGTCAGGACGGGCCTGGCGGCTACGAGCAGTACTTC.

As concerns this clonotype: Mismatch with germline at one junction end may stem from a read error. This chain connects TRBV7-2 to TRBJ2-5, with 7 positions matching TRBD1. Germline V gene lookup returns CDR1 SGHTA and CDR2 FQGNSA. The CDR3 is 14 residues long. CDR3 loop: CASSLGVSGQPQYF. Written as DNA, the CDR3 is TGTGCCAGCAGTTTAGGGGTTTCGGGACAGCCCCAGTACTTC.

The chain joins TRBV7-9 to TRBJ2-7; unclear D gene. The CDR3 extends over 10 amino acids. The germline V gene encodes CDR1 SEHNR and CDR2 FQNEAQ (reference sequence). With 9 bases removed from V and 1 base from J, the gap between germline ends came to 4 bases. The CDR3 DNA sequence: TGTGCCAGGACTTCCTACGAGCAGTACTTC. It encodes CARTSYEQYF.

The table lists this clonotype with a few counts. The chain links TRBV24-1 to TRBJ2-7, with a tentative D call TRBD1 (5 bases). This CDR3 is 16 amino acids long. Trimming cost V 2 bases and J 0 bases, with 13 bases left between them. Germline CDR1 is KGHDR and CDR2 is SFDVKD. CDR3 protein: CATSDSGSSGSYEQYF. The CDR3 DNA sequence: TGTGCCACCAGTGATTCAGGGTCCTCGGGCTCCTACGAGCAGTACTTC.

This clonotype occurred many times. CDR3 DNA: TGCAGCGGCACGGACAGGGTGGGGACTGAAGCTTTCTTT. Translated, it gives CSGTDRVGTEAFF. This chain connects TRBV29-1 to TRBJ1-1, with 8 bases lining up with TRBD1. Germline CDR1 SQVTM, CDR2 ANQGSEA. The CDR3 is 13 residues long. V gave up 7 bases and J gave up 5 bases; unmatched junction bases: 9.

The rearrangement joins TRBV2 to TRBJ1-1; D is undetermined. CDR3 length: 15 residues. Between the trimmed V and J ends, which lost 4 bases and 2 bases, there was a span of 14 bases. Germline-derived CDR1 and CDR2 are SNHLY and FYNNEI. CDR3 DNA: TGTGCCAGCAGTGCTTCCCAGGCAGAAAACACTGAAGCTTTCTTT. Amino acid sequence: CASSASQAENTEAFF.

As concerns this clonotype: This clone may be a read error of a much larger clone one base away. The chain carries TRBV7-3 and TRBJ1-1, with D maybe TRBD1 (5 bases). Germline V gene data show CDR1 as SGHTA and CDR2 as FQGTGA. V lost 5 bases, J lost 1 base, and 14 bases lay in between. The CDR3 totals 15 residues. CDR3 residues: CASSLRGGRNTEAFF. CDR3 bases: TGTGCCAGCAGCCTGCGGGGGGGGAGGAACACTGAAGCTTTCTTT.

The chain links TRBV12-3 or TRBV12-4 to TRBJ2-2, with D maybe TRBD2 (5 bases). V dropped 6 bases and J dropped 0 bases, with 11 bases sitting between them. CDR3 length: 15 residues. CDR3 in amino acids: CASSTGKPNTGELFF. The CDR3 coding sequence is TGTGCCAGCAGCACCGGGAAACCGAACACCGGGGAGCTGTTTTTT.

This clonotype was seen ten or more times. This chain links TRBV6-5 with TRBJ1-2; 10 bases match TRBD1. The CDR3 spans 13 residues. The J segment lost 10 bases and the V segment lost 0 bases, leaving 2 bases of the junction unmatched. Germline V gene lookup returns CDR1 MNHEY and CDR2 SVGAGI. Here the CDR3 reads CASSYSDRGFYTF. CDR3 DNA: TGTGCCAGCAGTTACTCGGACAGGGGGTTCTACACCTTC.

CDR3 region: CASSTNRISPYGYTF. DNA for the CDR3: TGTGCCAGCAGCACAAACAGGATCTCTCCCTATGGCTACACCTTC. This rearrangement joins TRBV12-3 or TRBV12-4 to TRBJ1-2; weak D call: TRBD1 (5 bases). There are 15 residues in the CDR3. Trimming took 6 bases from V and 4 from J, leaving 18 bases between them.

The gene calls are TRBV29-1 and TRBJ1-2, with 7 nucleotides matching TRBD1. The germline V gene has CDR1 SQVTM and CDR2 ANQGSEA. Losses at the gene ends were 6 bases for V and 6 bases for J; bases not matched to a gene: 4. The CDR3 totals 11 residues. CDR3 region: CSVDRADGYTF. The CDR3 region has the DNA TGCAGCGTAGACAGGGCGGATGGCTACACCTTC.